This T cell receptor beta chain was found in a study of T-cell memory formation after mild COVID-19. This CDR3 contains 14 residues. Between the trimmed V and J ends, which lost 3 bases and 6 bases, there was a span of 11 bases. With respect to this clonotype: Its cognate antigen is unknown.

TCRdb processed the 5' RACE reads anew with MiXCR; each CDR3 protein has one entry. Of 540,000 or so distinct CDR3 sequences in the sample, roughly 22% were seen once. Study results and limitations: The appearance of some responding clones in pre-infection memory suggested that cross-reactive memory joined.

The material sequenced was PBMCs or a T cell subset sorted from them (not recorded which). V usage is TRBV12-3 or TRBV12-4 and J usage is TRBJ2-2; D possibly corresponds to TRBD1 (6 bases). The receptor's source is an adult woman who had mild COVID-19 (a few samples of this study predate the infection). Cell type and time point are not known. Here the CDR3 DNA reads TGTGCCAGCAGTTTTTTAACAGGGCCCGGGGAGCTGTTTTTT. Translating gives CASSFLTGPGELFF.